This T cell receptor (beta chain) was recorded in a study of blood T cells in healthy people across ages. This clonotype has only a few counts. Its antigen remains unidentified. Whole-study results and caveats: Researchers said unsorted PBMCs prevented a conclusive naive versus antigen-experienced comparison.

Looked up from germline, CDR1 is MNHEY and CDR2 is SVGEGT. The CDR3 sequence is 17 residues long. V lost 6 bases and J lost 0; bases outside the gene matches: 12. Primers used in a second PCR of about 7 to 12 cycles were a sample-barcoded 5' primer and a J-beta primer mix. From the 5' RACE reads, TCRdb called clonotypes with MiXCR, one entry per CDR3 protein. This sample has approximately 1.5 million distinct CDR3 sequences, with about 32% found just once. The sequencing input was blood. This sequence was found in a woman in her thirties in good health. This chain connects TRBV6-2 or TRBV6-3 to TRBJ1-1, with TRBD1 identical over 8 bases. CDR3 coding DNA: TGTGCCAGCAGCGGTCCGGGACAGGTATTCATGAACACTGAAGCTTTCTTT. It specifies CASSGPGQVFMNTEAFF.